This T cell receptor (beta chain) is from a study of shared clonotypes between healthy human individuals. Terminally differentiated effector memory CD45RA+ cells were left out of the naive CD8 fraction, which was CD45RO-negative and positively selected for CCR7. Trimming cost V 5 bases and J 6 bases, with 17 bases left between them. Germline V gives CDR1 SGHAT, CDR2 FQNNGV. The CDR3 is made up of 14 amino acids. Data came from immunoSEQ multiplex PCR; TCRdb stores just in-frame clones and leaves some out. The sample carries some 630,000 clones, around 96% recorded once. V gene TRBV11-2 combines with J gene TRBJ2-7; D may correspond to TRBD1 or TRBD2 (5 bases each). Sequenced input: naive CD8+ T cells sorted from blood. The sequence derives from a woman in her twenties or thirties in good health. CDR3 DNA: TGTGCCAGCAGCGAACCGGGACGCCTCTCCGAGCAGTACTTC. It is translated as CASSEPGRLSEQYF.